These 20 T cell receptor beta chains came from one sample sequenced in a study of blood T cell repertoires in COVID-19. The assay was immunoSEQ multiplex PCR, and TCRdb's table has in-frame clones only and misses some. The table records about 64,000 clones, around nine tenths of them present only once. Sequencing was done on a sample of peripheral blood. These receptor sequences come from an older man with acute or convalescent COVID-19.

This rearrangement joins TRBV11-3 to TRBJ2-1; tentatively, D is TRBD1 (5 bases). V gave up 5 bases and J gave up 0 bases, with 14 bases separating them. The germline CDR1 and CDR2 sequences are SGHNT and YENEEA. CDR3 length: 16 residues. CDR3 sequence (DNA): TGTGCCAGCAGCCTCCATGGGGCGGTCTCCTACAATGAGCAGTTCTTC. This translates into CASSLHGAVSYNEQFF.

This clone was seen a few times. The rearrangement joins TRBV6-2 or TRBV6-3 to TRBJ2-5; weak D call: TRBD2 (7 bases). CDR3 length: 15 amino acids. Trimming pared 0 bases from V and 5 bases from J, leaving 13 bases between. Germline V lookup: CDR1 MNHEY, CDR2 SVGEGT. The DNA for the CDR3 is TGTGCCAGCAGTTACTCGGGGACGGGGGGCGAGACCCAGTACTTC. Translated: CASSYSGTGGETQYF.

This chain links TRBV19 with TRBJ1-2, with a weak D call TRBD1 (6 bases). This CDR3 is 17 amino acids long. In germline, CDR1 is LNHDA, CDR2 SQIVND (reference sequence). The V end was cut by 5 bases, the J end by 3 bases, with 22 bases between. CDR3 region: CASSHNPGQGSYYGYTF. DNA of the CDR3: TGTGCCAGTAGTCATAATCCTGGTCAGGGGAGTTACTATGGCTACACCTTC.

The chain combines TRBV19 with TRBJ1-1; possible D gene TRBD1, 6 bases. Trimming removed 6 bases at V and 4 bases at J, with 18 bases between. The CDR3 has 15 amino acids. The germline V gene encodes CDR1 LNHDA and CDR2 SQIVND (reference sequence). The CDR3 reads CASRNGGPRSTEAFF. The CDR3 nucleotides read TGTGCCAGTAGAAATGGGGGCCCCCGGAGCACTGAAGCTTTCTTT.

The chain couples TRBV19 to TRBJ1-4, with D possibly matching TRBD1 (6 bases). The CDR3 totals 12 residues. Germline CDR1 LNHDA, CDR2 SQIVND (reference sequence). V was trimmed by 5 bases and J by 8 bases, leaving 9 bases between them. CDR3: CASSVGAEKLFF. The CDR3 coding sequence is TGTGCCAGTAGTGTGGGGGCGGAAAAACTGTTTTTT.

The chain recombines TRBV3-1 (or the pseudogene TRBV3-2) with TRBJ1-3; unclear D gene. The length of the CDR3 is 13 residues. Trimming took off 1 base at V and 3 bases at J, with 4 bases between the two ends. The V gene's germline CDR1 is LGHDT and CDR2 YNNKEL (reference sequence). This CDR3 is CASSQAVGNTIYF. The DNA of the CDR3 is TGTGCCAGCAGCCAAGCCGTTGGAAACACCATATATTTT.

The V gene is TRBV18, the J gene TRBJ2-7, with TRBD1 as a possible D gene (6 bases). This CDR3 comprises 16 residues. V was trimmed by 6 bases and J by 0 bases, leaving 18 bases between them. Germline V CDR1 and CDR2: KGHSH, LQKENI. The CDR3, as DNA: TGTGCCAGCTCCATACAGGGCATGGGTGCCTCCTACGAGCAGTACTTC. It is translated as CASSIQGMGASYEQYF.

This clone was seen only once. The V call is TRBV5-8, the J call TRBJ2-1; TRBD1 is a possible D gene (6 bases). Per germline, CDR1 SGHTS and CDR2 YDEGEE. Trimming removed 4 bases from V and 5 bases from J, with 13 bases in between. The CDR3 extends over 14 amino acids. The CDR3: CASSPWAGDNEQFF. In nucleotides, the CDR3 is TGTGCCAGCAGCCCCTGGGCAGGGGACAATGAGCAGTTCTTC. Together with reference TRBV5-8 and TRBJ2-1, the CDR3 gives the full variable domain: EAGVTQSPTHLIKTRGQQATLRCSPISGHTSVYWYQQALGLGLQFLLWYDEGEERNRGNFPPRFSGRQFPNYSSELNVNALELEDSALYLCASSPWAGDNEQFFGPGTRLTVL.

The rearrangement joins TRBV7-9 to TRBJ1-4; the D gene is possibly TRBD1 (6 bases). The CDR3 runs 17 residues. The germline gives CDR1 SEHNR, CDR2 FQNEAQ (reference sequence). Trimming shortened V by 3 bases and J by 1 base, and 15 bases separated the two germline ends. CDR3: CASSFANQGQTNEKLFF. For the CDR3, the DNA is TGTGCCAGCAGCTTTGCAAACCAGGGGCAAACTAATGAAAAACTGTTTTTT.

This rearrangement joins TRBV6-2 or TRBV6-3 to TRBJ1-1; a possible D gene is TRBD1 (6 bases). The CDR3 is 16 residues long. Germline V gene sequence: CDR1 MNHEY, CDR2 SVGEGT. With 5 bases removed from V and 4 bases from J, the gap between germline ends came to 20 bases. Here the CDR3 reads CASSQAFQGFTTEAFF. The CDR3 DNA follows: TGTGCCAGCAGTCAGGCCTTCCAGGGGTTCACCACTGAAGCTTTCTTT.

CDR3 in DNA: TGTGCCAGCAGTGAATACCCCTGGGACAGGGGCAATGAGCAGTTCTTC. Protein product: CASSEYPWDRGNEQFF. The chain joins TRBV25-1 to TRBJ2-1, with 10 bases identical to TRBD1. The germline CDR1 and CDR2 sequences are MGHDK and SYGVNS. This CDR3 has 16 residues. The V and J ends lost 0 bases and 6 bases, in that order; junction bases with no gene match: 5.

The chain couples TRBV5-1 to TRBJ1-3; D is unclear. The V gene lost 0 bases and the J gene lost 0 bases, with 10 bases spanning the gap. The germline V gene has CDR1 SGHRS and CDR2 YFSETQ. There are 16 residues in the CDR3. CDR3 loop: CASSLGALGSGNTIYF. CDR3 DNA sequence: TGCGCCAGCAGCTTGGGAGCGTTAGGCTCTGGAAACACCATATATTTT. The full variable domain, completed using reference TRBV5-1 and TRBJ1-3, is KAGVTQTPRYLIKTRGQQVTLSCSPISGHRSVSWYQQTPGQGLQFLFEYFSETQRNKGNFPGRFSGRQFSNSRSEMNVSTLELGDSALYLCASSLGALGSGNTIYFGEGSWLTVV.

This chain uses TRBV18 with TRBJ2-5; 9 nucleotides agree with TRBD1. CDR1 is KGHSH, CDR2 LQKENI, per germline. The CDR3 sequence is 15 residues long. With V trimmed by 0 bases and J by 5 bases, 4 bases remained unmatched. CDR3 sequence reads: CASSPPDRGGETQYF. CDR3 nucleotides: TGTGCCAGCTCACCACCGGACAGGGGTGGGGAGACCCAGTACTTC.

V and J are TRBV5-1 and TRBJ2-5; D is perhaps TRBD1 (7 bases). This CDR3 comprises 15 residues. CDR1 SGHRS and CDR2 YFSETQ come from the germline V gene. The V end was cut by 8 bases, the J end by 5 bases, with 22 bases between. Written as DNA, the CDR3 is TGCGCCAGTTCTCCCGCAGGAGGGGGCTATGAGACCCAGTACTTC. Its protein product is CASSPAGGGYETQYF.

The count of this clone is one. The genes are TRBV5-1 and TRBJ2-2; 10 bases fit TRBD2. Germline CDR1 and CDR2: SGHRS and YFSETQ. CDR3 length: 16 amino acids. The V gene end was trimmed by 1 base and the J gene end by 6 bases; junction bases not matched to a gene: 6. The CDR3, as DNA: TGCGCCAGCAGCTTGTACACTAGCGGGGCAGCCGGGGAGCTGTTTTTT. This translates into CASSLYTSGAAGELFF.

J is TRBJ2-1 and V is TRBV15; 9 bases agree with TRBD1. Germline assignment: CDR1 LNHNV and CDR2 YYDKDF (reference sequence). This CDR3 is built from 17 residues. V dropped 3 bases and J dropped 1; count of bases not matched to a gene: 7. CDR3 bases: TGTGCCACCAGCAGCTCCCGGGGACAGGGTTCCTACAATGAGCAGTTCTTC. Its protein is CATSSSRGQGSYNEQFF.

The genes are TRBV2 and TRBJ1-2, with D perhaps TRBD1 (6 bases). CDR1 SNHLY and CDR2 FYNNEI come from the germline V gene. The length of the CDR3 is 15 residues. Trimming shortened V by 0 bases and J by 1 base, and 9 bases separated the two germline ends. Written as DNA, the CDR3 is TGTGCCAGCAGTGAAGCATGGACAGTTAACTATGGCTACACCTTC. Protein product: CASSEAWTVNYGYTF.

The chain has TRBV7-9 and TRBJ1-1, with TRBD1 as a possible D gene (5 bases). Germline CDR1 is SEHNR and CDR2 is FQNEAQ (reference sequence). The CDR3 is 14 residues long. The germline V and J ends were trimmed by 3 bases and 0 bases, with 8 bases remaining between them. The CDR3 bases are TGTGCCAGCAGCTTGGACACCCTGAACACTGAAGCTTTCTTT. It encodes CASSLDTLNTEAFF.

The chain recombines TRBV7-9 with TRBJ2-1, with D uncertain. The CDR3 runs to 13 residues. Germline-derived CDR1 and CDR2 are SEHNR and FQNEAQ (reference sequence). V shed 2 bases and J shed 5 bases, with 7 bases lying between them. The CDR3 is CASSLYMDNEQFF. CDR3 in DNA: TGTGCCAGCAGCTTATACATGGACAATGAGCAGTTCTTC. The whole variable domain, remainder taken from reference TRBV7-9 and TRBJ2-1, is DTGVSQNPRHKITKRGQNVTFRCDPISEHNRLYWYRQTLGQGPEFLTYFQNEAQLEKSRLLSDRFSAERPKGSFSTLEIQRTEQGDSAMYLCASSLYMDNEQFFGPGTRLTVL.

This chain connects TRBV6-1 to TRBJ2-1, with a tentative D call TRBD2 (7 bases). CDR1 and CDR2 from the germline V gene are MNHNS and SASEGT. This CDR3 region has 15 residues. The germline V and J ends were trimmed by 7 bases and 1 base, with 14 bases remaining between them. Here the CDR3 reads CASNPGGQSYNEQFF. CDR3 nucleotide sequence: TGTGCCAGCAATCCCGGGGGGCAATCCTACAATGAGCAGTTCTTC.